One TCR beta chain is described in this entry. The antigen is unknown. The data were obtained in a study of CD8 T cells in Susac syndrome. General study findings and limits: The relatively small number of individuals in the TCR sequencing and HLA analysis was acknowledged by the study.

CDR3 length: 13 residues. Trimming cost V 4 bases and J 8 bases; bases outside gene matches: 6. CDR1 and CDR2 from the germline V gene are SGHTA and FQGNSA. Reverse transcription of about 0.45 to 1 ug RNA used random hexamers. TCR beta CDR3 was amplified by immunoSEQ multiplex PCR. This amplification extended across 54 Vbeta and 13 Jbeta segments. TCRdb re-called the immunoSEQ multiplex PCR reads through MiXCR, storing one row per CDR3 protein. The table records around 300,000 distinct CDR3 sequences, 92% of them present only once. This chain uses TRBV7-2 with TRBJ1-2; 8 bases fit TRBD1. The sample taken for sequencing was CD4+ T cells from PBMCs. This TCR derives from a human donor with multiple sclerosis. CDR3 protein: CASSWTGKEGYTF. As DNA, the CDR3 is TGTGCCAGCAGCTGGACAGGGAAGGAGGGCTACACCTTC. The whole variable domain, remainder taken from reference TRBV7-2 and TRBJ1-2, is GAGVSQSPSNKVTEKGKDVELRCDPISGHTALYWYRQSLGQGLEFLIYFQGNSAPDKSGLPSDRFSAERTGGSVSTLTIQRTQQEDSAVYLCASSWTGKEGYTFGSGTRLTVV.